This TCR beta chain was observed in a study of blood T cell repertoires in COVID-19. Across the study: Researchers got acute and convalescent COVID-19 samples from the United States, Italy and Spain. Nucleic acid was either cDNA or gDNA, and it came from T cells, B-cell-depleted T cells, or PBMCs.

V shed 2 bases and J shed 4 bases, with 5 bases lying between them. Germline CDR1 and CDR2: SGHDN and FVKESK. This CDR3 spans 12 amino acids. In the source study's methods: The authors estimated nucleated cell counts from reference gene primer amplification. Repertoires were generated with immunoSEQ multiplex PCR, while TCRdb's copy carries only in-frame clones and drops some. V, J and clone size are taken as reported in that table, and D and trimming were inferred from the DNA itself. The top ten clones hold more than 0.95% of a sample with 90,000 or so clones, 87% of them seen once. The chain has TRBV14 and TRBJ1-2; no definite D call. The sequence was obtained from a human donor in a cohort sampled during active COVID-19. Material: peripheral blood. The CDR3: CASSQSGYGYTF. CDR3 DNA sequence: TGTGCCAGCAGCCAATCAGGCTATGGCTACACCTTC.